The clone carrying this T cell receptor beta chain was picked up a small number of times. TCR libraries were built in bulk with a published protocol and specific TCR primers. TCRdb reprocessed the PCR reads via MiXCR and lists one record per CDR3 protein. The sample has about 12,000 distinct CDR3 sequences; about 16% are singletons. With 6 bases removed from V and 0 bases from J, the gap between germline ends came to 15 bases. CDR1 SQVTM and CDR2 ANQGSEA come from the germline V gene. The CDR3 consists of 14 residues. The data are from a study of molecular identifiers for immune sequencing clone quantification. In the sort, naive CD8 T cells were defined as CD8+CD4-CCR7+CD45RA+.

The sequenced sample consisted of naive CD8+ T cells from blood, with Jurkat cell RNA spiked in. Subset reported: FACS-sorted CD8+CD4-CCR7+CD45RA+ naive T cells. This clonotype was obtained from a human donor in good health. Some libraries in this study had Jurkat cell RNA spiked in. The chain uses TRBV29-1 and TRBJ2-7; D may match TRBD1 or TRBD2 (6 bases each). CDR3 protein: CSVVGGFGSYEQYF. The CDR3 nucleotides are TGCAGCGTCGTCGGGGGCTTTGGCTCCTACGAGCAGTACTTC.